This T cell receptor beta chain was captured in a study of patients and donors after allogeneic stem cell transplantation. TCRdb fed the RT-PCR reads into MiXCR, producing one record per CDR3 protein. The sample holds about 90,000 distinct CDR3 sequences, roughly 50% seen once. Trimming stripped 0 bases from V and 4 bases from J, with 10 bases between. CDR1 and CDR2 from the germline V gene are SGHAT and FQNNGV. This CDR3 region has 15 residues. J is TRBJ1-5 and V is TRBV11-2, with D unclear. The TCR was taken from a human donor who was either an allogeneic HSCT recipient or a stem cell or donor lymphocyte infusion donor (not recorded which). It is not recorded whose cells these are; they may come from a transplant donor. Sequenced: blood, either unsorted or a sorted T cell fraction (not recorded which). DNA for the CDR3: TGTGCCAGCAGCTTAGATCCGGGCCCTAATCAGCCCCAGCATTTT. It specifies CASSLDPGPNQPQHF.